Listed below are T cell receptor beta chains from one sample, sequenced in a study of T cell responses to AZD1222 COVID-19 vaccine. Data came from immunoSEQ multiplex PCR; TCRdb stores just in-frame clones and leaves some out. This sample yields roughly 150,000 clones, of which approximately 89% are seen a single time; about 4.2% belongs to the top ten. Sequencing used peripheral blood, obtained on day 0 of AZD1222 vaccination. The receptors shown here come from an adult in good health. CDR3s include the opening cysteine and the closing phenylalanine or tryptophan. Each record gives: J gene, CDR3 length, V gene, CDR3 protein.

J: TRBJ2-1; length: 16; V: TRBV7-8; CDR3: CASGSRLAGATDEQFF
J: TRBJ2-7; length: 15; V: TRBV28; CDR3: CASSSPGLAVREQYF
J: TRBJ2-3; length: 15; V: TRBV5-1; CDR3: CASSLVAASTDTQYF
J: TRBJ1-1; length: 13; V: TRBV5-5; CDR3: CASSLMRGTEAFF
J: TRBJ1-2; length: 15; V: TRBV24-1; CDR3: CATSDRRNGDYGYTF
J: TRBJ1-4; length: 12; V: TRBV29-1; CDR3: CSVVAVDEKLFF
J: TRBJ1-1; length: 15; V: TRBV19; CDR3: CASSIGGTGTTEAFF
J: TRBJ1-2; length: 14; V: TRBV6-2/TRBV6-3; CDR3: CASSYGRQGDGYTF
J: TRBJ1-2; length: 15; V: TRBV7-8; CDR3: CASSISDRGAWGYTF
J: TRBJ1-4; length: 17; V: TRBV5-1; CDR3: CASSLDRQGATNEKLFF
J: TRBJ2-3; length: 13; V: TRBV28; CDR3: CASSFSEVDTQYF
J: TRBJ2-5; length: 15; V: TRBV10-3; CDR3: CAISDNRRFQETQYF
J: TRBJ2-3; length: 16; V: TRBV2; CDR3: CASSQQGSPVSDTQYF
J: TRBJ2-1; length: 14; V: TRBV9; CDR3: CASSVNRGYNEQFF
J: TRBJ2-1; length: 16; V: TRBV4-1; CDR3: CASSRLAGSSYNEQFF
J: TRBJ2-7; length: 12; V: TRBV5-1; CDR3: CASIWRDYEQYF
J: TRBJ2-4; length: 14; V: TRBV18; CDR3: CASSAPSGRDIQYF
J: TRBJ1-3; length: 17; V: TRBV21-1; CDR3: CASSKALGPCSGNTIYF
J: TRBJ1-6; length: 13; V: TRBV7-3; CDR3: CASSLGGNSPLHF
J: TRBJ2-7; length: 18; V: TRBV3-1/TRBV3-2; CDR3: CASSQDFRGRAIPYEQYF
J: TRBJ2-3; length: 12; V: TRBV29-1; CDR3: CSGTGSTDTQYF
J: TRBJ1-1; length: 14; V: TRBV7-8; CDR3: CASSSSGGHTEAFF
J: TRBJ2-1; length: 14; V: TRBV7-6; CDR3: CASSLPGSTYEQFF
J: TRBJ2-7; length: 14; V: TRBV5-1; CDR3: CASSSTTGSYEQYF
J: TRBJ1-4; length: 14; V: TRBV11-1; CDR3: CASSDRQEGEKLFF
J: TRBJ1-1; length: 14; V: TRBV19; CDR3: CASRGQGARTEAFF
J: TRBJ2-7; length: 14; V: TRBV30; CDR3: CAWSFSGGPYEQYF
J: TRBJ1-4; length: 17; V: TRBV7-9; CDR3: CASSSGGTANPNEKLFF
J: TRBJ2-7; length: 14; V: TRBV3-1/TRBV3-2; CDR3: CASSQYRGGHEQYF
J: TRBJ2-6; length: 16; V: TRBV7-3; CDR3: CASSLRGGSGANVLTF
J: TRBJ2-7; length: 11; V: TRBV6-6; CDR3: CASSYVEEQYF
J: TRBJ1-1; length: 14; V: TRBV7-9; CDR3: CASRFTGANTEAFF
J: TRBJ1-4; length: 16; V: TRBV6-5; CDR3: CASSYSQTGRREKLFF
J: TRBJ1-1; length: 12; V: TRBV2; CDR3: CASSLKFREAFF
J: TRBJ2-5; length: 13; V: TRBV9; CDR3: CASSVRGIETQYF
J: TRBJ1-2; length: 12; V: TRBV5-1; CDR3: CASSLDNYGYTF
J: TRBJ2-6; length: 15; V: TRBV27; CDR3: CASSVRGPGANVLTF
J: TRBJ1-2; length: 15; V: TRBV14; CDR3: CASSPLDQVTYGYTF
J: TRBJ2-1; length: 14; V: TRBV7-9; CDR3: CASSLARGRREQFF
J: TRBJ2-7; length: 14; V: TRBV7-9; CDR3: CASSSRDLTYEQYF
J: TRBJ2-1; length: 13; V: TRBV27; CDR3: CASRPTSYNEQFF
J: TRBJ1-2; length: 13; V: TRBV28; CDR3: CASSSQGFYGYTF
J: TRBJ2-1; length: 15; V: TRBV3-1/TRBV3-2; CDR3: CASSQSGRATDEQFF
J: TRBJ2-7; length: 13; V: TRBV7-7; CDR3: CASSLGGGYEQYF
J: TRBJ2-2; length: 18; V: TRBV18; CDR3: CASSPMQAGWKDTGELFF
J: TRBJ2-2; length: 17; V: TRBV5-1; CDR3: CASSRGGLAGETGELFF
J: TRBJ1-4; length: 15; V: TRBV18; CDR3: CASSPRSSTDEKLFF
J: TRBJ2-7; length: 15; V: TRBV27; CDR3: CASRLQGAGTHEQYF
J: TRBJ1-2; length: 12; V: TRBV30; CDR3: CAWSVRVDGYTF
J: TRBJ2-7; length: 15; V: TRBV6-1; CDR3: CASSEYRTGGDEQYF
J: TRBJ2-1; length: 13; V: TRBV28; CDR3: CASSLDKYNEQFF